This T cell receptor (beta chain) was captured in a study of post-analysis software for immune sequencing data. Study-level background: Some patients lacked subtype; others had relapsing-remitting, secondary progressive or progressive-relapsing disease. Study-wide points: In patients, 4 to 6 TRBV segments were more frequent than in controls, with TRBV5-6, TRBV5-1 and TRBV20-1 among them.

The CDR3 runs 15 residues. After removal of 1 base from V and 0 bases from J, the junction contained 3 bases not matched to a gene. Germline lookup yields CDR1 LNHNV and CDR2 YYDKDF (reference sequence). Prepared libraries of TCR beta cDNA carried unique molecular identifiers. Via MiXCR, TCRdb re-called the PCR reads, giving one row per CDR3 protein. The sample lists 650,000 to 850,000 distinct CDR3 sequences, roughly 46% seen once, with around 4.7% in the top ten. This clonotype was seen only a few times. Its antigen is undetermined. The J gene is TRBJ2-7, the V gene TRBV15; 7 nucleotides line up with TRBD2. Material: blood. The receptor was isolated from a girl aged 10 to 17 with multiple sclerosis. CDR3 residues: CATSRAGLTSYEQYF. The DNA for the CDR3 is TGTGCCACCAGCAGAGCGGGACTAACCTCCTACGAGCAGTACTTC.